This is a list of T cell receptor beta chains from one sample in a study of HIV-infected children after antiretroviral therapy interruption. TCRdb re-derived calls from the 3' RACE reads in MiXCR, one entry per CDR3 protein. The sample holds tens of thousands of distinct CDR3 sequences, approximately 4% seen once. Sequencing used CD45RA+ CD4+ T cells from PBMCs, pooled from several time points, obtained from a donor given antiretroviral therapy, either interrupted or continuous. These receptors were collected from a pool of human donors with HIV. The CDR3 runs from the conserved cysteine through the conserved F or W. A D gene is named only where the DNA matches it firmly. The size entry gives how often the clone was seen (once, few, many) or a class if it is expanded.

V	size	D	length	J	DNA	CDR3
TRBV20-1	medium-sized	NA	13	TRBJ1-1	TGCAGTGCTAGAGATGGGCGAAACACTGAAGCTTTCTTT	CSARDGRNTEAFF
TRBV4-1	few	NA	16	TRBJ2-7	TGCGCCAGCAGCCAAGTCCCTTCGGGGGCCCCCTACGAGCAGTACTTC	CASSQVPSGAPYEQYF
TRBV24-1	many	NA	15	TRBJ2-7	TGTGCCACCAGTGATCCGTCCGACAGAACCTACGAGCAGTACTTC	CATSDPSDRTYEQYF
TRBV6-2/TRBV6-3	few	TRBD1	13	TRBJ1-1	TGTGCCAGCATTCGGGACAGCTACACTGAAGCTTTCTTT	CASIRDSYTEAFF
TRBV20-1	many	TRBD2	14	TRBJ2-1	TGCAGTGCTAGCTCTAGCGGGGCATACAATGAGCAGTTCTTC	CSASSSGAYNEQFF
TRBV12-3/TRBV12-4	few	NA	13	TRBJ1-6	TGTGCCAGCAGTTTAAGGGGCAGGTATGCCCTCCACTTT	CASSLRGRYALHF
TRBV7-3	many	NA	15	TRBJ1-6	TGTGCCAGCAGCTCACAGGGTTCTCGGAATTCACCCCTCCACTTT	CASSSQGSRNSPLHF
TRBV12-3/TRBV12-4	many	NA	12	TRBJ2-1	TGTGCCAGCAGTTTTGCGCGGAATGAGCAGTTCTTC	CASSFARNEQFF
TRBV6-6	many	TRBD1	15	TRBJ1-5	TGTGCCAGCAGGCAGGCCAGGGGGGGCAATCAGCCCCAGCATTTT	CASRQARGGNQPQHF
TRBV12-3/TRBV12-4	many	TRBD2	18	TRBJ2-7	TGTGCCAGCAGCACCCCCCAATGGGGTAGCGGGGGCTCCTACGAGCAGTACTTC	CASSTPQWGSGGSYEQYF
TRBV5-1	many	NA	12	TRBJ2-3	TGCGCCAGCATCGGGGGAAGCGATACGCAGTATTTT	CASIGGSDTQYF